In its sample, the clone carrying this T cell receptor (beta chain) was seen a few times. V was cut by 0 bases and J by 4 bases, with 9 bases left in between. The CDR3 consists of 14 residues. The V gene's germline CDR1 is SGHTA and CDR2 FQGNSA. Method: immunoSEQ multiplex PCR; TCRdb's copy keeps in-frame clones and lacks some. The table includes tens of thousands of clones, 70% to 85% detected once. The sample belongs to a study of OX40 agonist ivuxolimab in advanced cancers. Whole-study context: Recorded diagnoses for dose-escalation patients were hepatocellular carcinoma, melanoma, renal cell or head and neck cancer.

This sequence joins TRBV7-2 and TRBJ2-5; D is ambiguous. The sample was CD4+ or CD8+ T cells sorted from blood, taken in a trial of the OX40 agonist ivuxolimab. The TCR comes from an adult with an advanced solid tumor such as melanoma, head and neck, liver or kidney cancer. The CDR3 region is CASSLARSGETQYF. The CDR3, as DNA: TGTGCCAGCAGCTTAGCGCGATCGGGAGAGACCCAGTACTTC.